The source of this T cell receptor (beta chain) is a study of Ad26.COV2.S vaccination and SARS-CoV-2 variants. As to treatment: approximately 18 received Ad26.COV2.S at low or high dose, single or two shots; several received placebo; per-sample allocation not given. Samples came from day 63 after the first vaccine or placebo injection. The table came from immunoSEQ multiplex PCR; TCRdb's copy has only in-frame clones and leaves some out. The sample contains about 350,000 clones, around nine tenths of which appear only once. With 5 bases clipped from V and 3 bases from J, the junction kept 10 bases outside the gene matches. The CDR3 spans 15 residues. Germline V gene sequence: CDR1 SEHNR, CDR2 FQNEAQ (reference sequence).

The chain recombines TRBV7-9 with TRBJ2-7; 7 bases match TRBD1. This clonotype was obtained from a person aged 18-60 years who received the Ad26.COV2.S COVID-19 vaccine or a placebo. Material: peripheral blood, obtained in a trial of Ad26.COV2.S vaccine versus placebo. The CDR3 here is CASSPRRTGIYEQYF. In DNA, the CDR3 is TGTGCCAGCAGCCCTCGCCGGACAGGAATCTACGAGCAGTACTTC.